This TCR beta chain was profiled in a study of T cell responses to AZD1222 COVID-19 vaccine. Study-level results: Repertoires were obtained only post-peak T cell response. Rises in breadth and depth of Spike-specific TCRs came after two AZD1222 doses. Seropositive status at baseline applied to only five or six AZD1222 recipients. Across the whole spike, CD4 TCRs peaked at regions 160-218 and 743-854.

In its sample, this clone was seen a few times. The antigen is not known. Repertoires were generated with immunoSEQ multiplex PCR, while TCRdb's copy carries only in-frame clones and drops some. Of about 120,000 clones listed, about 85% are singletons. Unmatched junction bases numbered 11, after V lost 6 bases and J lost 5 bases. The CDR3 is 15 residues long. The germline V gene encodes CDR1 SGHNT and CDR2 YYREEE (reference sequence). The genes are TRBV5-4 and TRBJ2-7, with 10 positions matching TRBD1. Sequenced material: peripheral blood, taken on day 0 of AZD1222 vaccination. The TCR sequence derives from an adult in good health. DNA of the CDR3: TGTGCCAGCACCTCCCGGACAGGGGGGTACGACGAGCAGTACTTC. Translating gives CASTSRTGGYDEQYF. The full variable domain, completed using reference TRBV5-4 and TRBJ2-7, is ETGVTQSPTHLIKTRGQQVTLRCSSQSGHNTVSWYQQALGQGPQFIFQYYREEENGRGNFPPRFSGLQFPNYSSELNVNALELDDSALYLCASTSRTGGYDEQYFGPGTRLTVT.